The present TCR beta chain was sequenced within a study of blood T cell repertoires in COVID-19. About the study: Both acute and convalescent COVID-19 samples were obtained from the United States, Italy and Spain. The analysed material was cDNA or gDNA that came from T cells, B-cell-depleted T cells, or PBMCs.

J lost 5 bases, V lost 5 bases, and 11 bases had no gene match. The length of the CDR3 is 16 residues. Germline CDR1 reads LNHDA; CDR2 reads SQIVND (reference sequence). Clinical history reported by participants formed the basis on which cohorts were assigned. Assay: immunoSEQ multiplex PCR; the TCRdb copy retains only in-frame clones and omits some. Among some 510,000 clones listed, roughly 90% were seen once. This clonotype was sampled from a middle-aged woman who had recovered from COVID-19. The rearrangement joins TRBV19 to TRBJ1-2; 10 positions agree with TRBD1. The sample comprised PBMCs or T cells enriched from blood (not recorded which). DNA of the CDR3: TGTGCCAGTAGTCTCCAACCCCCGGGACAGGGGTATGGCTACACCTTC. It encodes CASSLQPPGQGYGYTF.